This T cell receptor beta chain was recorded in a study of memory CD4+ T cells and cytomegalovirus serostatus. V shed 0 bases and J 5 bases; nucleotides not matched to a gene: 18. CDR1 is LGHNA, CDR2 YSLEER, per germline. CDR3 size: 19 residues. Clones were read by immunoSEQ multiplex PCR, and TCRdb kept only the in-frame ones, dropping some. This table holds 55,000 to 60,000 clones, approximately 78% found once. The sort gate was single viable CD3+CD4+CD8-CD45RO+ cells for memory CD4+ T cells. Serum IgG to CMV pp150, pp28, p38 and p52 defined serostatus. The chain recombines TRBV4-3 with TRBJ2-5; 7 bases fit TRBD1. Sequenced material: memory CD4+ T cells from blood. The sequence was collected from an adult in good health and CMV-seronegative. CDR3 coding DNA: TGCGCCAGCAGCCAAGAGGCCCGGACAGGTAACCCCCTCCATGAGACCCAGTACTTC. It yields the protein CASSQEARTGNPLHETQYF.